Presented here are 17 T cell receptor beta chains from one specimen sequenced in a study of shared clonotypes between healthy human individuals. Using immunoSEQ multiplex PCR, the repertoire was profiled, and TCRdb retains in-frame clones only, with some absent. The sample yields about 1.1 million clones, around 78% seen once. Sequenced input: memory CD4+ T cells from PBMCs. Subset here: CD45RA-negative fraction. Every receptor here comes from a man aged 18 to 35 in good health. Some clones in this sample may be carry-over from other donors' samples.

The gene calls are TRBV27 and TRBJ2-2; the D is unclear. In germline, CDR1 is MNHEY, CDR2 SMNVEV (reference sequence). This CDR3 has 14 amino acids. Deletions cut 3 bases from V and 7 bases from J, with 12 bases between. DNA of the CDR3: TGTGCCAGCAGTTTCCAGGCCCCCATCGGGGAGCTGTTTTTT. It codes for CASSFQAPIGELFF.

V gene TRBV27 combines with J gene TRBJ1-5; no firm D call. V was shortened by 2 bases and J by 11 bases, with 13 bases between the two germline ends. Germline V gives CDR1 MNHEY, CDR2 SMNVEV (reference sequence). This CDR3 has 13 amino acids. The CDR3 nucleotides are TGTGCCAGCAGTTTACAGTGGGCCGGGGCCCAGCATTTT. Translation gives CASSLQWAGAQHF.

The J gene is TRBJ2-3, the V gene TRBV7-6, with a possible D match to TRBD1 (5 bases). Germline V gene sequence: CDR1 SGHVS, CDR2 FNYEAQ. V lost 5 bases, J lost 4 bases, and 13 bases lay in between. This CDR3 has 14 amino acids. CDR3 protein: CASSPGVGADTQYF. The CDR3 DNA reads as TGTGCCAGCAGCCCAGGAGTAGGGGCAGATACGCAGTATTTT.

The rearrangement links TRBV6-5 to TRBJ2-6; D not resolved. V lost 4 bases and J 0 bases, leaving 10 bases between the germline ends. Germline loops: CDR1 MNHEY, CDR2 SVGAGI. This CDR3 contains 16 residues. CDR3: CASSSQPYSGANVLTF. CDR3 DNA: TGTGCCAGCAGTTCACAACCGTACTCTGGGGCCAACGTCCTGACTTTC.

The rearrangement uses TRBV5-1 and TRBJ2-7, with D unresolved. The CDR3 loop spans 14 amino acids. V was trimmed by 0 bases and J by 6 bases, leaving 13 bases between them. Germline CDR1 reads SGHRS; CDR2 reads YFSETQ. The CDR3 DNA reads TGCGCCAGCAGCTTGGCCCATACCACGAGCGAGCAGTACTTC. It yields the protein CASSLAHTTSEQYF.

This clone was observed once. The CDR3: CASSHRETGNTIYF. The CDR3 coding sequence is TGTGCCAGTAGTCATAGGGAGACTGGAAACACCATATATTTT. The rearrangement links TRBV19 to TRBJ1-3; D uncertain. In germline, CDR1 is LNHDA, CDR2 SQIVND (reference sequence). This CDR3 region has 14 residues. Trimming cost V 5 bases and J 2 bases, with 10 bases left between them.

The gene calls are TRBV28 and TRBJ2-7; a weak D match, TRBD2 (5 bases). The CDR3 runs 14 residues. Trimming cost V 7 bases and J 3 bases, with 16 bases left between them. Germline loops: CDR1 MDHEN, CDR2 SYDVKM. Written as DNA, the CDR3 is TGTGCCAGCACCCCTCTGGGCGGGTACTACGAGCAGTACTTC. This translates into CASTPLGGYYEQYF. The whole variable domain, filled in from reference TRBV28 and TRBJ2-7, reads DVKVTQSSRYLVKRTGEKVFLECVQDMDHENMFWYRQDPGLGLRLIYFSYDVKMKEKGDIPEGYSVSREKKERFSLILESASTNQTSMYLCASTPLGGYYEQYFGPGTRLTVT.

This clone is a singleton in its sample. The chain recombines TRBV5-4 with TRBJ1-1; the D is unclear. CDR3 length: 13 residues. The germline CDR1 and CDR2 sequences are SGHNT and YYREEE (reference sequence). Deletions cut 2 bases from V and 0 bases from J, with 5 bases between. This chain's CDR3 is CASSFQMNTEAFF. CDR3 DNA: TGTGCCAGCAGCTTTCAAATGAACACTGAAGCTTTCTTT.

A remark on this clone: Other DNA sequences in this sample translate to the same CDR3. The chain employs TRBV7-2 and TRBJ2-7, with 11 bases identical to TRBD1. The CDR3 totals 16 residues. The J segment lost 4 bases and the V segment lost 3 bases, leaving 8 bases of the junction unmatched. Per the germline V gene, CDR1 is SGHTA and CDR2 is FQGNSA. CDR3 amino acids: CASSLGRTGGAYEQYF. Written as DNA, the CDR3 is TGTGCCAGCAGCTTGGGAAGGACAGGGGGCGCGTACGAGCAGTACTTC.

The chain couples TRBV7-9 to TRBJ2-2; perhaps D is TRBD1 or TRBD2 (5 bases each). Germline loops: CDR1 SEHNR, CDR2 FQNEAQ (reference sequence). CDR3 length equals 16 residues. V lost 6 bases to trimming and J lost 0 bases, with 14 bases between them. The CDR3 nucleotides read TGTGCCAGCAGTTCTCCGGGACGGTCGAACACCGGGGAGCTGTTTTTT. Protein: CASSSPGRSNTGELFF. Variable domain in full (rest from reference TRBV7-9 and TRBJ2-2): DTGVSQNPRHKITKRGQNVTFRCDPISEHNRLYWYRQTLGQGPEFLTYFQNEAQLEKSRLLSDRFSAERPKGSFSTLEIQRTEQGDSAMYLCASSSPGRSNTGELFFGEGSRLTVL.

The chain combines TRBV19 with TRBJ2-7, with TRBD1 matching 8 bases. The length of the CDR3 is 15 residues. Germline CDR1 and CDR2: LNHDA and SQIVND (reference sequence). V was clipped by 7 bases and J by 0 bases; unmatched bases: 8. Here the CDR3 reads CASKVWDRSSYEQYF. Written as DNA, the CDR3 is TGTGCCAGTAAGGTTTGGGACAGGAGCTCCTACGAGCAGTACTTC. Looking up the rest from reference TRBV19 and TRBJ2-7 gives the full variable domain: DGGITQSPKYLFRKEGQNVTLSCEQNLNHDAMYWYRQDPGQGLRLIYYSQIVNDFQKGDIAEGYSVSREKKESFPLTVTSAQKNPTAFYLCASKVWDRSSYEQYFGPGTRLTVT.

Of note for this clone: Other DNA sequences in this specimen translate into the identical CDR3. The chain has TRBV5-1 and TRBJ2-5; the D gene is possibly TRBD1 (6 bases). V gave up 4 bases and J gave up 1 base, with 14 bases separating them. The CDR3 consists of 15 residues. CDR1 is SGHRS, CDR2 YFSETQ, per germline. The CDR3 DNA follows: TGCGCCAGCAGCCCCACCGGACAGCTCCAAGAGACCCAGTACTTC. This sequence encodes CASSPTGQLQETQYF.

The genes are TRBV5-1 and TRBJ1-3; unclear D gene. There are 16 residues in the CDR3. CDR1 is SGHRS and CDR2 is YFSETQ in the germline V gene. The ends were cut back, 0 bases at V and 0 bases at J, with 10 bases in the middle. The CDR3 region has the DNA TGCGCCAGCAGCTTGGGGGAGTTCTCCTCTGGAAACACCATATATTTT. It codes for CASSLGEFSSGNTIYF.

V gene TRBV7-3 combines with J gene TRBJ2-7; TRBD2 matches at 7 bases. V lost 5 bases, J lost 3 bases, and 10 bases stayed unmatched. Per the germline V gene, CDR1 is SGHTA and CDR2 is FQGTGA. The CDR3 length is 15 residues. The CDR3, as DNA: TGTGCCAGCAGCCCCCGAGCGGGGAAGCTCTACGAGCAGTACTTC. Protein product: CASSPRAGKLYEQYF. Supplemented by reference TRBV7-3 and TRBJ2-7, the full variable domain reads GAGVSQTPSNKVTEKGKYVELRCDPISGHTALYWYRQSLGQGPEFLIYFQGTGAADDSGLPNDRFFAVRPEGSVSTLKIQRTERGDSAVYLCASSPRAGKLYEQYFGPGTRLTVT.

The rearrangement joins TRBV27 to TRBJ2-3; 7 bases are a match to TRBD1. The CDR3 sequence is 14 residues long. V lost 6 bases and J lost 3; bases outside the gene matches: 6. In germline, CDR1 is MNHEY, CDR2 SMNVEV (reference sequence). Here the CDR3 DNA reads TGTGCCAGCAGCCACAGGGGCGGGACAGATACGCAGTATTTT. Translated, it gives CASSHRGGTDTQYF.

The chain combines TRBV30 with TRBJ1-4; 9 bases agree with TRBD1. The V gene end was trimmed by 3 bases and the J gene end by 6 bases; junction bases not matched to a gene: 5. Looked up from germline, CDR1 is GTSNPN and CDR2 is SVGIG (reference sequence). There are 14 residues in the CDR3. For the CDR3, the DNA is TGTGCCTGGAGCCCCGGGACAGGGCATGAAAAACTGTTTTTT. Translated: CAWSPGTGHEKLFF.

The chain links TRBV18 to TRBJ2-7; a possible D gene is TRBD1 (5 bases). Germline loops: CDR1 KGHSH, CDR2 LQKENI. The V gene lost 2 bases and the J gene lost 3 bases, with 14 bases spanning the gap. The length of the CDR3 is 15 residues. The CDR3 here is CASSPTRQPYYEQYF. CDR3 sequence (DNA): TGTGCCAGCTCACCAACGCGACAGCCTTACTACGAGCAGTACTTC.